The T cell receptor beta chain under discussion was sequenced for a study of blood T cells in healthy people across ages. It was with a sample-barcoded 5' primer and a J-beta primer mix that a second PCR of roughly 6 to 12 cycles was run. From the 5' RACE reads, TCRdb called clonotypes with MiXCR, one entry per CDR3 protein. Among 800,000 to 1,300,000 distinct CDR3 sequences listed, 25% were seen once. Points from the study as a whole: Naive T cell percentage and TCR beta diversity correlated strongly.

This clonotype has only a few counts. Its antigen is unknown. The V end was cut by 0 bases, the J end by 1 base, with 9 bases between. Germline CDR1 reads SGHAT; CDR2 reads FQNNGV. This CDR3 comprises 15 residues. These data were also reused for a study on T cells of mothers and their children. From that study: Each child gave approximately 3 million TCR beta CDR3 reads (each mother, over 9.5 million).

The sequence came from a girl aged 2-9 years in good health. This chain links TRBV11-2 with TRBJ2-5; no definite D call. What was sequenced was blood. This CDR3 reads CASSLEHTSQETQYF. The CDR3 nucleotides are TGTGCCAGCAGCTTAGAACATACTTCCCAAGAGACCCAGTACTTC. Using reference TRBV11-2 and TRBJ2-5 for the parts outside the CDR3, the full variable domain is EAGVAQSPRYKIIEKRQSVAFWCNPISGHATLYWYQQILGQGPKLLIQFQNNGVVDDSQLPKDRFSAERLKGVDSTLKIQPAKLEDSAVYLCASSLEHTSQETQYFGPGTRLLVL.